This entry lists 17 T cell receptor beta chains sequenced from one sample in a study of T-cell reconstitution after alpha-beta-depleted transplantation in children. Unique molecular identifiers tagged the TCRbeta library. TCRdb itself ran the PCR reads through MiXCR, one entry per CDR3 protein. This repertoire shows around 370,000 distinct CDR3 sequences, approximately 10% found once; its top ten account for 2% to 2.5%. The source material was PBMCs from the stem cell graft donor, sampled from the stem cell graft. The receptors were gathered from a human donor who donated a stem cell graft to a child with acute lymphoblastic leukemia.

This sequence joins TRBV3-1 and TRBJ1-1, with D uncertain. The CDR3 covers 14 residues. CDR1 and CDR2 from the germline V gene are LGHDT and YNNKEL (reference sequence). The germline V and J ends were trimmed by 0 bases and 5 bases, with 10 bases remaining between them. CDR3 in DNA: TGTGCCAGCAGCCAAGAGGGAAGGAGGACTGAAGCTTTCTTT. It yields the protein CASSQEGRRTEAFF.

This clonotype was seen only a few times. The chain links TRBV12-3 or TRBV12-4 to TRBJ2-1; 8 bases map to TRBD1. This CDR3 region has 15 residues. Trimming cost V 3 bases and J 7 bases; bases outside gene matches: 8. The DNA of the CDR3 is TGTGCCAGCAGTTTGGGCCAGGGGGCGAGGAATGAGCAGTTCTTC. Translated: CASSLGQGARNEQFF.

This clonotype was observed a few times. The chain joins TRBV9 to TRBJ2-7, with D possibly being TRBD2 (6 bases). V shed 4 bases and J shed 5 bases, with 19 bases lying between them. Germline V lookup: CDR1 SGDLS, CDR2 YYNGEE. The CDR3 length is 15 residues. The CDR3 protein is CASSLGLSGEDEQYF. The CDR3 region has the DNA TGTGCCAGCAGCCTCGGTCTTTCGGGAGAGGACGAGCAGTACTTC.

The CDR3 spells CASSQVLGQGHEKLFF. For the CDR3, the DNA is TGCGCCAGCAGCCAGGTCCTGGGACAGGGGCATGAAAAACTGTTTTTT. The chain combines TRBV4-3 with TRBJ1-4; TRBD1 agrees at 10 bases. J was trimmed by 6 bases and V by 3 bases; bases with no gene match: 7. Germline lookup yields CDR1 LGHNA and CDR2 YSLEER. The CDR3 runs 16 residues.

Only a few counts were recorded for this clonotype. The chain recombines TRBV11-2 with TRBJ2-1; 12 bases are a match to TRBD2. The CDR3 length is 17 residues. V dropped 5 bases and J dropped 1; count of bases not matched to a gene: 6. CDR1 is SGHAT, CDR2 FQNNGV, per germline. CDR3 nucleotides: TGTGCCAGCAGCCCCAGGACTAGCGGGACGTCCTACAATGAGCAGTTCTTC. Protein: CASSPRTSGTSYNEQFF.

There are many counts of this clonotype. V usage is TRBV5-1 and J usage is TRBJ1-1; TRBD1 is a possible D gene (5 bases). V was cut by 4 bases and J by 3 bases, with 16 bases left in between. The CDR3 has 15 residues. CDR1 and CDR2 (germline): SGHRS, YFSETQ. The CDR3 is CASSRSTTGDTEAFF. For the CDR3, the DNA is TGCGCCAGCAGCCGATCTACTACAGGAGACACTGAAGCTTTCTTT.

This clonotype was counted between two and nine times. A junction end diverges from the germline sequence, so it may reflect a read error. The chain recombines TRBV20-1 with TRBJ2-4; 9 nucleotides agree with TRBD1. Germline CDR1 reads DFQATT; CDR2 reads SNEGSKA (reference sequence). This CDR3 is 14 amino acids long. The CDR3 loop reads CSAWDRADENSQYF. The CDR3 DNA reads TGCAGTGCTTGGGACAGGGCGGATGAAAACAGTCAGTACTTC.

The sample holds a few counts of this clonotype. This chain joins TRBV20-1 and TRBJ2-3, with 7 nucleotides matching TRBD1. Germline V CDR1 and CDR2: DFQATT, SNEGSKA (reference sequence). The ends lost 0 bases at V and 0 bases at J; junction bases unmatched: 3. The CDR3 is 15 amino acids. The CDR3 sequence: CSAREGGQSTDTQYF. The CDR3 DNA reads TGCAGTGCTAGAGAAGGGGGACAGAGCACAGATACGCAGTATTTT.

This clonotype was counted at least ten times. This chain links TRBV27 with TRBJ1-5; D gene unclear. Germline V gene sequence: CDR1 MNHEY, CDR2 SMNVEV (reference sequence). The CDR3 is 16 residues long. Trimming shortened V by 3 bases and J by 4 bases, and 16 bases separated the two germline ends. CDR3 nucleotide sequence: TGTGCCAGCAGTTTCCTCCCCTTGGGTCCTAATCAGCCCCAGCATTTT. This sequence encodes CASSFLPLGPNQPQHF.

This clonotype was seen a handful of times. Its ends do not fully match the called genes, so a read error is possible. The V gene is TRBV6-2 or TRBV6-3, the J gene TRBJ2-5; either TRBD1 or TRBD2 may fit D (6 bases each). CDR1 is MNHEY and CDR2 is SVGEGT in the germline V gene. This CDR3 has 13 residues. The CDR3 DNA follows: TGTGCCAGCAACTCATGGAGGGGGGTGCCGGTTACTTTT. This translates into CASNSWRGVPVTF.

This clonotype was seen many times. CDR3 in amino acids: CSPTGASSYNEQFF. The CDR3 DNA is TGCAGTCCAACCGGAGCAAGCTCCTACAATGAGCAGTTCTTC. This chain connects TRBV20-1 to TRBJ2-1, with D uncertain. CDR3 length: 14 residues. Trimming left V 8 bases short and J 0 bases short, with 14 bases between. Looked up from germline, CDR1 is DFQATT and CDR2 is SNEGSKA (reference sequence).

The rearrangement uses TRBV14 and TRBJ2-7, with D perhaps matching TRBD2 (6 bases). Germline V gene lookup returns CDR1 SGHDN and CDR2 FVKESK. V lost 0 bases, J lost 6 bases, and 12 bases lay in between. CDR3 length: 14 residues. The CDR3 is CASSQEPGAGEQYF. CDR3 nucleotides: TGTGCCAGCAGCCAAGAGCCGGGAGCAGGCGAGCAGTACTTC.

The chain couples TRBV20-1 to TRBJ2-5; TRBD1 matches at 8 bases. CDR3 size: 15 residues. Germline lookup yields CDR1 DFQATT and CDR2 SNEGSKA (reference sequence). Trimming cost V 2 bases and J 1 base; bases outside gene matches: 6. The CDR3 coding sequence is TGCAGTGCTAGACTCCAGGGGGCATTCCAAGAGACCCAGTACTTC. Its protein is CSARLQGAFQETQYF.

The chain has TRBV20-1 and TRBJ2-7; TRBD1 matches at 9 bases. The junction had 9 bases not matched to a gene; V was cut back by 6 bases and J by 3 bases. This CDR3 has 14 amino acids. From germline, CDR1 is DFQATT and CDR2 SNEGSKA (reference sequence). The DNA of the CDR3 is TGCAGTGCCCCCGGGACAGGGTACGACTACGAGCAGTACTTC. It yields the protein CSAPGTGYDYEQYF.

The chain employs TRBV7-9 and TRBJ2-3; the D is unclear. The CDR3 is 14 residues long. V was cut by 3 bases and J by 2 bases, with 9 bases left in between. Germline CDR1 reads SEHNR; CDR2 reads FQNEAQ (reference sequence). The CDR3 here is CASSLTMDTDTQYF. CDR3 coding DNA: TGTGCCAGCAGCTTGACCATGGACACAGATACGCAGTATTTT.

This clonotype was seen ten or more times. This chain joins TRBV4-2 and TRBJ2-5; the D call may be TRBD1 or TRBD2 (5 bases each). CDR1 and CDR2 (germline): LGHNA, YNFKEQ. V was clipped by 1 base and J by 1 base, with 7 bases between them. The CDR3 totals 14 residues. Here the CDR3 reads CASSQGGSQETQYF. The CDR3 region has the DNA TGTGCCAGCAGCCAAGGGGGGAGCCAAGAGACCCAGTACTTC.

On this clonotype itself: This may be a read error, as it is one base from a much larger clone. V usage is TRBV4-2 and J usage is TRBJ2-6; 9 nucleotides line up with TRBD1. The length of the CDR3 is 17 residues. Per the germline V gene, CDR1 is LGHNA and CDR2 is YNFKEQ. The CDR3: CATSQGDREYGANVLTF. CDR3 nucleotide sequence: TGTGCCACCAGCCAGGGGGACAGGGAGTATGGGGCCAACGTCCTGACTTTC.